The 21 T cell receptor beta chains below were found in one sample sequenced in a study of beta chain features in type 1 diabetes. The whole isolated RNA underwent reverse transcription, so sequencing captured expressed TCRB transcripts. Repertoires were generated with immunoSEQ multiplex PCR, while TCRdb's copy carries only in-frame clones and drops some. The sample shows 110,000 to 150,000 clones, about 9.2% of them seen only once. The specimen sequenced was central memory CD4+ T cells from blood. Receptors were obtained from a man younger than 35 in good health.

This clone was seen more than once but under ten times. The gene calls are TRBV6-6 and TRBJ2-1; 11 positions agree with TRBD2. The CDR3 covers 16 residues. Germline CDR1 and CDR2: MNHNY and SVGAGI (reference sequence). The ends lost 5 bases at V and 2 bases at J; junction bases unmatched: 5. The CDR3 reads CASSGRSGGAYNEQFF. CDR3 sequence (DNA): TGTGCCAGCAGTGGCCGTAGCGGGGGGGCCTACAATGAGCAGTTCTTC.

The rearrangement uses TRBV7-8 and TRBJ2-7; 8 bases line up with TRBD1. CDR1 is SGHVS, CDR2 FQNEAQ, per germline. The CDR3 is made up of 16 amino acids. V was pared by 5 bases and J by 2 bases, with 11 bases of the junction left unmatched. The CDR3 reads CASSRRPGQEPYEQYF. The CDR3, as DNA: TGTGCCAGCAGCCGGCGTCCGGGACAGGAACCCTACGAGCAGTACTTC. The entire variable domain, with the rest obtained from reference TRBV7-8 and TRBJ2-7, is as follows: GAGVSQSPRYKVAKRGQDVALRCDPISGHVSLFWYQQALGQGPEFLTYFQNEAQLDKSGLPSDRFFAERPEGSVSTLKIQRTQQEDSAVYLCASSRRPGQEPYEQYFGPGTRLTVT.

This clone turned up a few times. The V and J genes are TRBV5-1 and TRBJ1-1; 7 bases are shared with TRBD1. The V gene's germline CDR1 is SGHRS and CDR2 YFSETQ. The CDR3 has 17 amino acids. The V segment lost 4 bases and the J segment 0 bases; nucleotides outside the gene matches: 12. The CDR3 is CASSRQRTGAMNTEAFF. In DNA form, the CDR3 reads TGCGCCAGCAGCCGCCAGCGCACAGGGGCTATGAACACTGAAGCTTTCTTT.

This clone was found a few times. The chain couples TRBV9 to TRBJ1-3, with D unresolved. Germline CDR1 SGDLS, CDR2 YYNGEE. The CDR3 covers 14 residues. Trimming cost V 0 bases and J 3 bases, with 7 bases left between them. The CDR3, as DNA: TGTGCCAGCAGCGTAGGGGAGGGTGGAAACACCATATATTTT. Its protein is CASSVGEGGNTIYF.

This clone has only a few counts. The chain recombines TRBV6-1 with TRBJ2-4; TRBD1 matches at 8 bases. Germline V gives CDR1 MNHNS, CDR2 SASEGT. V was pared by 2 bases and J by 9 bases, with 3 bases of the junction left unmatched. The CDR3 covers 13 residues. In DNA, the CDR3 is TGTGCCAGCAGTGAACAGGGGGCGAGCATTCAGTACTTC. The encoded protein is CASSEQGASIQYF.

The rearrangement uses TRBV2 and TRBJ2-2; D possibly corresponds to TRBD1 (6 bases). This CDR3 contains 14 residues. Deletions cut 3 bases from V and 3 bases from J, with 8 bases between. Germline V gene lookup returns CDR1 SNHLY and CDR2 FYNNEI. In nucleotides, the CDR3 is TGTGCCAGCAGTGAGACAGGATACACCGGGGAGCTGTTTTTT. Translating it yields CASSETGYTGELFF.

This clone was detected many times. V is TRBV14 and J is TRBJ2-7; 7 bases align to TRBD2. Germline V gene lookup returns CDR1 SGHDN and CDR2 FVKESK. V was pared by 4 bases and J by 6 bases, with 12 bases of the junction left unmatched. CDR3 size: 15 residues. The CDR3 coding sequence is TGTGCCAGCAGCCCACCGGGACTACCGTACCTCGAGCAGTACTTC. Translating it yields CASSPPGLPYLEQYF.

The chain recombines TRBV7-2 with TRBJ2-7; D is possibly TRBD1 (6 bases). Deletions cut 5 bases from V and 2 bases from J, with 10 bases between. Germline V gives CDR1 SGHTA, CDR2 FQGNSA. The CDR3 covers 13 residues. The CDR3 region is CASSDRSTYEQYF. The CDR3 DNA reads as TGTGCCAGCAGCGACAGGTCGACCTACGAGCAGTACTTC.

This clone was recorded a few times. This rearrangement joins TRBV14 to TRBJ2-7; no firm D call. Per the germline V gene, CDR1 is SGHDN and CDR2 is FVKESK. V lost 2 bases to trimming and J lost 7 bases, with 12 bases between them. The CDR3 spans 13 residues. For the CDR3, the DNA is TGTGCCAGCAGCCAATTGACTCCCCTGGAGCAGTACTTC. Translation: CASSQLTPLEQYF.

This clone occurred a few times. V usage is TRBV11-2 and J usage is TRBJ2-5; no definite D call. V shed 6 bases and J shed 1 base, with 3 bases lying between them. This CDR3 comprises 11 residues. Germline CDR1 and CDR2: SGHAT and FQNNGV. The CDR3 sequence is CASRAQETQYF. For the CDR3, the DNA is TGTGCCAGCAGGGCCCAAGAGACCCAGTACTTC.

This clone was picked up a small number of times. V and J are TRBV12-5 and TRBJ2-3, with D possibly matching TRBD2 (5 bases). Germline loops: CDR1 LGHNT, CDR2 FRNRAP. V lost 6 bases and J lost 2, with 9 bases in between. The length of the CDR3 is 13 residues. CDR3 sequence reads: CASGAGNTDTQYF. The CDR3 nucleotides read TGTGCTAGTGGCGCCGGGAACACAGATACGCAGTATTTT.

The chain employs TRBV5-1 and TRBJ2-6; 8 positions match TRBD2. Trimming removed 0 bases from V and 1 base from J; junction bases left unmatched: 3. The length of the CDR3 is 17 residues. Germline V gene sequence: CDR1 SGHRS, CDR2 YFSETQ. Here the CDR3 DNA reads TGCGCCAGCAGCTTGGCGGGGGGGCCTTCTGGGGCCAACGTCCTGACTTTC. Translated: CASSLAGGPSGANVLTF.

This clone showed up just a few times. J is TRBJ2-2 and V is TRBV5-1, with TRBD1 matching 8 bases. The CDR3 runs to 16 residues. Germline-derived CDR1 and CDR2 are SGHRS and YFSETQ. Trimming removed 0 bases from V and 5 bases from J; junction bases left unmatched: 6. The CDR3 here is CASSLGPGGATGELFF. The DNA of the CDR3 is TGCGCCAGCAGCTTGGGCCCAGGGGGCGCGACCGGGGAGCTGTTTTTT. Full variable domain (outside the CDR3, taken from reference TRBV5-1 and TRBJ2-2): KAGVTQTPRYLIKTRGQQVTLSCSPISGHRSVSWYQQTPGQGLQFLFEYFSETQRNKGNFPGRFSGRQFSNSRSEMNVSTLELGDSALYLCASSLGPGGATGELFFGEGSRLTVL.

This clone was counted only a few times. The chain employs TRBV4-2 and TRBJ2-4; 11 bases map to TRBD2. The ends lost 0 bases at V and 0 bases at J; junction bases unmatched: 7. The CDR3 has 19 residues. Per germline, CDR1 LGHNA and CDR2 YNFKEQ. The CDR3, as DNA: TGTGCCAGCAGCCAAGATGGGCTAGCGGGGGGATTAGCCAAAAACATTCAGTACTTC. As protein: CASSQDGLAGGLAKNIQYF.

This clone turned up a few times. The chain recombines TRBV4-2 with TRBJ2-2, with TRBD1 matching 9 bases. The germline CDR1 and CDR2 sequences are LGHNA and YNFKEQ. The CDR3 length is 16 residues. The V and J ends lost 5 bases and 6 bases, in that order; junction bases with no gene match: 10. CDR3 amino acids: CASSTRDRASSGELFF. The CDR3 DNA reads TGTGCCAGCAGCACCCGGGACAGGGCTTCGTCCGGGGAGCTGTTTTTT.

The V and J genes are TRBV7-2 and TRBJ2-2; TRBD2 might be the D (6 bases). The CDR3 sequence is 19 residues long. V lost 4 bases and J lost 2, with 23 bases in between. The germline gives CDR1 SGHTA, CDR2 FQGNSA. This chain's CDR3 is CASSSPWGSRRGNTGELFF. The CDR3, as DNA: TGTGCCAGCAGCTCACCGTGGGGTTCCCGGCGGGGTAACACCGGGGAGCTGTTTTTT.

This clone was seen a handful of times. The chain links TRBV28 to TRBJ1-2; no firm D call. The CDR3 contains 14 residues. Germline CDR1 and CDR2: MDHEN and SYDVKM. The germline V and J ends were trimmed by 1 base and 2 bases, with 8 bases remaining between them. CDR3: CASSLFPGNYGYTF. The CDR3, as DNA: TGTGCCAGCAGTTTATTTCCGGGGAACTATGGCTACACCTTC.

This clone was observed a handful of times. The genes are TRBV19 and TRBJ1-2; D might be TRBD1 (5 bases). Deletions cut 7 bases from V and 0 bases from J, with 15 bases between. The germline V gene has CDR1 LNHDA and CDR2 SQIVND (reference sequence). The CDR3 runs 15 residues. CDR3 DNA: TGTGCCAGTAAGGCGAGACAGCCGCCTAACTATGGCTACACCTTC. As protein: CASKARQPPNYGYTF.

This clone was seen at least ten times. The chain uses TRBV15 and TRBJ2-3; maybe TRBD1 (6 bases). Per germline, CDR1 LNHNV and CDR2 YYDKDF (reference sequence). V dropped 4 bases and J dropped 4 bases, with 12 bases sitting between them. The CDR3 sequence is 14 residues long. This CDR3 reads CATSTGPGADTQYF. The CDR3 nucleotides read TGTGCCACCAGCACCGGCCCAGGGGCAGATACGCAGTATTTT.

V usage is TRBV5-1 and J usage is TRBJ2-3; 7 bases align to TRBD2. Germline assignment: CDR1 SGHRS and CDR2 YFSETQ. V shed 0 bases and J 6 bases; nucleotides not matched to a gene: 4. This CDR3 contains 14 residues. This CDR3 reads CASSLGLASDTQYF. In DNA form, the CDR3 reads TGCGCCAGCAGCTTGGGACTAGCTTCCGATACGCAGTATTTT.

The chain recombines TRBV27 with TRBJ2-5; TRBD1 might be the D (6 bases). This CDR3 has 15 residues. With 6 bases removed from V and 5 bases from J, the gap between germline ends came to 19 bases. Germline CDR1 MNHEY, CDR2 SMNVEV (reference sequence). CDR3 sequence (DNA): TGTGCCAGCAGGCATCGGCAGGGTAGGGGGGAGACCCAGTACTTC. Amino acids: CASRHRQGRGETQYF.